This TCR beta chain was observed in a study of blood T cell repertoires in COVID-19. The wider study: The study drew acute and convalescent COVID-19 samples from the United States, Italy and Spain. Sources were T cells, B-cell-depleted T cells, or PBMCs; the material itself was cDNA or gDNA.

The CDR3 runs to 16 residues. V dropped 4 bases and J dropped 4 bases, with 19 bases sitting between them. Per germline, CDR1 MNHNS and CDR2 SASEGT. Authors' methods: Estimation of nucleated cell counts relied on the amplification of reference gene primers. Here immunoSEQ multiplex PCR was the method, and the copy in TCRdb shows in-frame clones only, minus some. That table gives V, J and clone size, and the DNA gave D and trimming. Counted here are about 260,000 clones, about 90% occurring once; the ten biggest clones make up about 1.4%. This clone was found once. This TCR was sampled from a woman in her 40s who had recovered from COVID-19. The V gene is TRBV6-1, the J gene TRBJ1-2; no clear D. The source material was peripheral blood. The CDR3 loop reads CASSARVRELSYGYTF. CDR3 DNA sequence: TGTGCCAGCAGTGCCCGGGTGAGGGAACTATCCTATGGCTACACCTTC.